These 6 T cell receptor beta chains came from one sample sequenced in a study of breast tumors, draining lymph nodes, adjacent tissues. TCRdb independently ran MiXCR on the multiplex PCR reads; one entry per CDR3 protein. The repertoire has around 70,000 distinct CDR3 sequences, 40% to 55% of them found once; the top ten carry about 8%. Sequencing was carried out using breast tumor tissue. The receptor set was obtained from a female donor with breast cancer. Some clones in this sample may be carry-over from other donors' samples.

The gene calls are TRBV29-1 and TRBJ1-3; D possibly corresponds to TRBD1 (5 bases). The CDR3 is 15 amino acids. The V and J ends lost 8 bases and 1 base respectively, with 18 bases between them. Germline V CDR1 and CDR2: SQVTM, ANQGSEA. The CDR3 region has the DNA TGCAGCTTAGAAATCGGGGCTAGTTCTGGAAACACCATATATTTT. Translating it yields CSLEIGASSGNTIYF. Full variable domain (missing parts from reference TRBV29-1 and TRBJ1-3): SAVISQKPSRDICQRGTSLTIQCQVDSQVTMMFWYRQQPGQSLTLIATANQGSEATYESGFVIDKFPISRPNLTFSTLTVSNMSPEDSSIYLCSLEIGASSGNTIYFGEGSWLTVV.

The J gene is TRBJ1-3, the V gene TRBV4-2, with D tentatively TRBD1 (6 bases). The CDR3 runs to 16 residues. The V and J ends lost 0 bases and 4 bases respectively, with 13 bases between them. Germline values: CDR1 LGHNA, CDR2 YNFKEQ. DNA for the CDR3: TGTGCCAGCAGCCAAGAGCCGGGGGCCCCAGGAAACACCATATATTTT. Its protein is CASSQEPGAPGNTIYF.

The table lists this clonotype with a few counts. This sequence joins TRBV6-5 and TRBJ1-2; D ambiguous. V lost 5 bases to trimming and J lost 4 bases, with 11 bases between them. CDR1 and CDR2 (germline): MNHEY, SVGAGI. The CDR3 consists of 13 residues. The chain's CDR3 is CASSHGSGYGYTF. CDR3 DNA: TGTGCCAGCAGTCACGGCTCGGGCTATGGCTACACCTTC.

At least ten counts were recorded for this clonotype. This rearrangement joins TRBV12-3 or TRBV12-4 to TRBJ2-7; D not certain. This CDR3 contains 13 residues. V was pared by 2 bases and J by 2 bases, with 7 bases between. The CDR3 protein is CASSLNEAYEQYF. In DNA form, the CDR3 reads TGTGCCAGCAGTTTAAACGAGGCCTACGAGCAGTACTTC.

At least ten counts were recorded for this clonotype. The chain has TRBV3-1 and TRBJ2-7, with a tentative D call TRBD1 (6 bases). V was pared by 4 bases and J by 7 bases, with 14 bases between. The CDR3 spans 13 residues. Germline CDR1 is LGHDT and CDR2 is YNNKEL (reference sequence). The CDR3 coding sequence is TGTGCCAGCAGCCGAACCGCAGGGGTTGAGCAGTACTTC. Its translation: CASSRTAGVEQYF.

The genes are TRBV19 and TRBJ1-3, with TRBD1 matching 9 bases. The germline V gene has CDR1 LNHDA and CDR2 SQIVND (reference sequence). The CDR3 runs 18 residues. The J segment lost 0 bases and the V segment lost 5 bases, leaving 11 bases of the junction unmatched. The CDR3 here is CASSVQGQGRLSGNTIYF. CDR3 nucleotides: TGTGCCAGTAGTGTACAGGGACAGGGAAGGCTCTCTGGAAACACCATATATTTT.